This is a list of T cell receptor beta chains from one sample in a study of blood T cell repertoires in COVID-19. TCRdb's table, derived via immunoSEQ multiplex PCR, lists solely in-frame clones and lacks some. The sample has hundreds of thousands of clones, about 89% seen once. The specimen sequenced was PBMCs or T cells enriched from blood (not recorded which). All receptors derive from a woman between 25 and 40 years old who had recovered from COVID-19. Both conserved end residues are trimmed from each CDR3. Each record gives: CDR3 length, J gene, V gene, CDR3 protein.

length: 14; J: TRBJ1-4; V: TRBV11-2; CDR3: ASSLGFWTDYEKLF
length: 12; J: TRBJ1-5; V: TRBV19; CDR3: ASDQWQGNQPQH
length: 12; J: TRBJ1-1; V: TRBV27; CDR3: ASSQPYRNTEAF
length: 14; J: TRBJ2-1; V: TRBV19; CDR3: ASRTNIAGARNEQF
length: 14; J: TRBJ2-4; V: TRBV20-1; CDR3: SASVAGRLAKNIQY
length: 14; J: TRBJ1-4; V: TRBV4-2; CDR3: ASSAIDRDGGEKLF
length: 15; J: TRBJ2-7; V: TRBV13; CDR3: ASSLGGRAGYTYEQY
length: 15; J: TRBJ1-5; V: TRBV19; CDR3: ASSIGRSGVRNQPQH
length: 13; J: TRBJ1-1; V: TRBV4-3; CDR3: ASSQDWAANTEAF
length: 12; J: TRBJ1-2; V: TRBV4-1; CDR3: ASSQGQSNYGYT
length: 12; J: TRBJ1-2; V: TRBV27; CDR3: ASSIGGPVYGYT
length: 14; J: TRBJ1-2; V: TRBV5-1; CDR3: ASSSGSGTGLSGYT
length: 13; J: TRBJ2-7; V: TRBV5-1; CDR3: ASSLYWDNSYEQY
length: 11; J: TRBJ1-2; V: TRBV30; CDR3: AWSRTREDGYT
length: 11; J: TRBJ1-2; V: TRBV29-1; CDR3: SVDRGANYGYT
length: 13; J: TRBJ2-3; V: TRBV29-1; CDR3: SAPQGMGLTDTQY